This T cell receptor beta chain was sequenced for a study of OX40 agonist ivuxolimab in advanced cancers. Study in general: Among those enrolled, mean age was about 60 years (range about 20 to 79) and approximately 83% were male.

The protocol was immunoSEQ multiplex PCR, while the TCRdb copy is restricted to in-frame clones and leaves out a portion. The table shows some 83,000 clones, with approximately 93% occurring only once. Comments on this clone: Its antigen is unknown.

V lost 3 bases, J lost 3 bases, and 16 bases stayed unmatched. Germline V CDR1 and CDR2: SGHRS, YFSETQ. The CDR3 runs to 18 residues. Study-wide points: Partial responders at 0.1-3.0 mg/kg had among the lowest clonal expansion. Clones of CD4+ and CD8+ blood T cells grew by week 6 at doses of 0.1 to 3.0 mg/kg.

The chain has TRBV5-1 and TRBJ2-7, with 9 bases matching TRBD1. Sequencing used CD4+ or CD8+ T cells sorted from blood, obtained in a trial of the OX40 agonist ivuxolimab. The sequence came from an adult with an advanced solid tumor such as melanoma, head and neck, liver or kidney cancer. This CDR3 is CASSWDDRTGVDLYEQYF. The CDR3 DNA is TGCGCCAGCAGCTGGGATGATAGGACAGGGGTGGATCTCTACGAGCAGTACTTC.